This entry features one T cell receptor beta chain sequence. Its antigen is still unknown. It has no much larger one-base neighbor in the sample; base qualities were not kept. The immunoSEQ Assay, a bias-controlled multiplex PCR, was used to amplify TCRbeta CDR3 regions from genomic DNA. The original methods were these. The number of nucleated cells in each sample was estimated from the amplification of reference gene primers within the assay. To quantify the absolute abundance of each unique TCRbeta CDR3 rearrangement, sequence reads were collapsed and filtered. For each sample, productive Simpson clonality was calculated as the square root of Simpson's diversity index across productive rearrangements. TCRdb obtained this table from immuneACCESS and retained in-frame rearrangements with V and J assigned. These tables miss some clones; where compared with another copy, unresolved V genes account for less than half of the shortfall, and the remainder is unexplained. That table gives V, J and clone size, and the DNA gave D and trimming. For this sample there are roughly 330,000 clones; approximately 87% appear just once. The ten largest clones add up to roughly 4% of the sample.

Cut back by 1 base and 4 bases, the V and J ends lie 7 bases apart. Including the terminal cysteine and phenylalanine, the CDR3 comprises 13 residues. CDR3 DNA is the only sequence kept; it has 39 bases, read in frame from the first base. CDR1 is given as LNHNV and CDR2 as YYDKDF, both from the germline V gene (reference sequence). This specimen comes from a study of blood T cell repertoires in COVID-19 (TCRdb year 2020). Study-level background: The collaborator samples originated in the United States, Italy and Spain and spanned the acute and convalescent phases of COVID-19. Where available, HLA class I and class II types were obtained from metadata supplied by the sample provider rather than from assay-based typing. Sample metadata almost always included a de-identified subject ID, COVID-19 status, age in years and sex. The prospective study material was composed of cDNA or gDNA derived from T cells, B-cell-depleted T cells, or PBMCs. The repertoires were made available in a free public database intended to serve as a resource for research on the immune response to SARS-CoV-2. The samples were drawn from the first 160 participants of the ongoing ImmuneRACE study and from over 950 subjects provided by 6 global collaborators. Deeply sampled blood TCRbeta repertoires from subjects exposed to, actively infected with, or recovered from COVID-19 were included in the dataset.

Whole blood was collected in K2EDTA tubes by collaborating institutions according to the institutions' own protocols. Collaborator samples were shipped for TCRbeta analysis as frozen whole blood, isolated PBMCs, or DNA extracted from either sample type. Points the paper makes about the study in general: The quantity of clinical and demographic metadata differed by source and by participant and was supplied without curation.

The sample taken for sequencing was peripheral blood. The sequence links TRBV15 to TRBJ1-2; the D gene cannot be resolved reliably. This receptor was identified in a woman aged 45-65 years with active or convalescent COVID-19. The nucleotide sequence is TGTGCCACCAGCAGAGGGGCCGGCTATGGCTACACCTTC. Its amino acids are CATSRGAGYGYTF.